This T cell receptor beta chain was recorded in a study of blood T cell repertoires in COVID-19. About this clone itself: The sample carries other DNA sequences with the same CDR3.

The germline gives CDR1 MDHEN, CDR2 SYDVKM. Trimming cost V 3 bases and J 8 bases, with 7 bases left between them. The CDR3 is 11 amino acids. The authors' processing: Amplification of reference gene primers provided the estimated nucleated cell counts. Sequenced by immunoSEQ multiplex PCR; TCRdb stores in-frame clones only, minus some. Clone size and the V and J calls come from that table; the DNA yielded D and trimming. The profile covers around 260,000 clones, with approximately 85% appearing a single time and roughly 0.87% taken by the ten largest. The origin of this receptor is a human donor with COVID-19, enrolled during active disease. The donor label of this sample is uncertain. The gene calls are TRBV28 and TRBJ1-2; D is unresolved. The specimen was peripheral blood. The DNA of the CDR3 is TGTGCCAGCAGTTTTGGCGGGGGCTACACCTTC. This translates into CASSFGGGYTF.